The 2 T cell receptor beta chains presented below share a single source sample, sequenced in a study of T cells in Graves' hyperthyroidism and ophthalmopathy. Using RNA transcripts as the source, TCR beta CDR3 regions were amplified. The study used the HTBI primer set for a first-round RT-PCR of the TCR CDR3. TCRdb reprocessed the multiplex PCR reads with MiXCR, giving one entry per CDR3 protein. The sample comprises 560,000 or so distinct CDR3 sequences, 40% to 55% of which are singletons, and roughly 8.2% rests with the top ten. Sequenced: peripheral blood or thyroid tissue (not recorded which). These receptors originate from a woman in her late teens or twenties with Graves' hyperthyroidism.

This clonotype has a handful of counts. The genes are TRBV20-1 and TRBJ2-5; no firm D call. Germline V gene data show CDR1 as DFQATT and CDR2 as SNEGSKA (reference sequence). V dropped 3 bases and J dropped 5 bases, with 13 bases sitting between them. The CDR3 runs to 13 residues. The CDR3 nucleotides are TGCAGTGCTAGGGGCAGGACGGACGAGACCCAGTACTTC. Its protein is CSARGRTDETQYF.

The chain uses TRBV7-2 and TRBJ2-7, with TRBD1 as a possible D gene (5 bases). Trimming took off 2 bases at V and 6 bases at J, with 14 bases between the two ends. Germline assignment: CDR1 SGHTA and CDR2 FQGNSA. This CDR3 is 14 amino acids long. The CDR3 DNA sequence: TGTGCCAGCAGCTTACGAGGCAGGGATGCCGAGCAGTACTTC. Residues: CASSLRGRDAEQYF.